Listed below are T cell receptor beta chains from one sample, sequenced in a study of T cell responses to AZD1222 COVID-19 vaccine. Assay: immunoSEQ multiplex PCR; the TCRdb copy retains only in-frame clones and omits some. The repertoire holds around 150,000 clones, with 92% as singletons. The material sequenced was peripheral blood, taken 28 days after the second AZD1222 dose. The receptors were gathered from an adult who received the AZD1222 COVID-19 vaccine. Both conserved end residues are part of each CDR3. Fields, in order: D gene, V gene, J gene, clone size, CDR3 DNA, CDR3 protein. D genes are given only for firm matches. Expanded clones get a size class; other rows say once, few or many, or leave the size out.

-	TRBV10-3	TRBJ2-7	-	TGTGCCATCAGTGAGAGTAGGACGGGATCCTACGAGCAGTACTTC	CAISESRTGSYEQYF
-	TRBV30	TRBJ1-2	-	TGTGCCTGGAGCTATGTAGGTGGGGGCTACACCTTC	CAWSYVGGGYTF
-	TRBV9	TRBJ1-4	-	TGTGCCAGCAGCGTAGCTGGGGGGCATTTAGCTAATGAAAAACTGTTTTTT	CASSVAGGHLANEKLFF
-	TRBV30	TRBJ1-2	once	TGTGCCTGGAGTGTAGGCAGCCTCCGCGTGGGCTACACCTTC	CAWSVGSLRVGYTF
-	TRBV5-1	TRBJ2-6	-	TGCGCCAGTCGGCGGGCACCCTCTGGGGCCAACGTCCTGACTTTC	CASRRAPSGANVLTF
TRBD1	TRBV10-3	TRBJ1-2	-	TGTGCCATCAGCAAGGGGCCGGCAGGGGGCTATGGCTACACCTTC	CAISKGPAGGYGYTF
-	TRBV6-5	TRBJ1-1	-	TGTGCCAGCCTAGGTTGGTTGTACACTGAAGCTTTCTTT	CASLGWLYTEAFF
TRBD1	TRBV10-3	TRBJ1-3	-	TGTGCCATTCGACAGGGGCCTGGAAACACCATATATTTT	CAIRQGPGNTIYF
TRBD1	TRBV18	TRBJ1-2	-	TGTGCCAGCTCAGCGACAGGGTATTATGGCTACACCTTC	CASSATGYYGYTF
-	TRBV5-8	TRBJ1-1	-	TGTGCCAGCAGCCTGCCCACTTACCTGCAGGGCACTGAAGCTTTCTTT	CASSLPTYLQGTEAFF
TRBD1	TRBV5-6	TRBJ2-7	-	TGTGCCAGCAGACTCGGGACAGCGAACTACGAGCAGTACTTC	CASRLGTANYEQYF
-	TRBV27	TRBJ1-6	-	TGTGCCAGCACCCTGGAGGGTGGCCTAAATTCACCCCTCCACTTT	CASTLEGGLNSPLHF
TRBD1	TRBV6-6	TRBJ1-1	-	TGTGCCAGCCACGACACAGGGGCCTACAACACTGAAGCTTTCTTT	CASHDTGAYNTEAFF
-	TRBV16	TRBJ1-1	-	TGTGCCAGCAGCCTAGAGCGCAGTGGGACTGAAGCTTTCTTT	CASSLERSGTEAFF
-	TRBV30	TRBJ1-5	-	TGTGCCTGGAGTAATGACCGTCAGGTGCCCCAGCATTTT	CAWSNDRQVPQHF